The 18 T cell receptor beta chains reported below all come from one sample, sequenced in a study of vaccination and CD4 T cells after COVID-19. Cultured CD4+ T cells had their DNA profiled by the Oncomine TCR Beta short-read assay. From the PCR reads, TCRdb called clonotypes with MiXCR, one entry per CDR3 protein. Counted here are over 13,000 distinct CDR3 sequences, roughly 58% occurring once; the ten biggest clones make up about 9.4%. This sample's treatment: roughly 11-day PBMC culture with coronavirus spike peptide pools or control peptides (ViraFEST assay). Their antigens remain unidentified. Sequencing was performed on CD4+ T cells from blood, cultured in vitro. Every receptor here comes from a human donor who had recovered from COVID-19.

The chain employs TRBV28 and TRBJ1-5; D is uncertain. V lost 7 bases, J lost 2 bases, and 18 bases lay in between. The germline V gene encodes CDR1 MDHEN and CDR2 SYDVKM. CDR3 size: 16 residues. CDR3 DNA sequence: TGTGCCAGCATCGCAGGAGGAAATAGTGGCAATCAGCCCCAGCATTTT. As protein: CASIAGGNSGNQPQHF.

In its sample, this clonotype was seen once. This chain links TRBV6-2 or TRBV6-3 with TRBJ1-5; TRBD1 might be the D (6 bases). V lost 1 base and J 5 bases, leaving 12 bases between the germline ends. In germline, CDR1 is MNHEY, CDR2 SVGEGT. The CDR3 runs to 15 residues. CDR3 amino acids: CASSYYGQGYQPQHF. CDR3 in DNA: TGTGCCAGCAGTTACTACGGGCAGGGGTATCAGCCCCAGCATTTT.

The V gene is TRBV7-2, the J gene TRBJ2-5; D remains unclear. The CDR3 contains 14 residues. Deletions cut 6 bases from V and 5 bases from J, with 16 bases between. The germline V gene encodes CDR1 SGHTA and CDR2 FQGNSA. The CDR3 is CASSPIKGWETQYF. The CDR3 nucleotides read TGTGCCAGCAGTCCCATTAAGGGATGGGAGACCCAGTACTTC.

The genes are TRBV24-1 and TRBJ2-2; D call uncertain. The CDR3 is made up of 12 amino acids. The V gene lost 5 bases and the J gene lost 5 bases, with 5 bases spanning the gap. Germline V lookup: CDR1 KGHDR, CDR2 SFDVKD. The CDR3 protein is CATSAVTGELFF. DNA for the CDR3: TGTGCCACCAGTGCGGTAACCGGGGAGCTGTTTTTT.

J is TRBJ2-3 and V is TRBV7-2; D is undetermined. There are 13 residues in the CDR3. Trimming shortened V by 4 bases and J by 3 bases, and 8 bases separated the two germline ends. Germline loops: CDR1 SGHTA, CDR2 FQGNSA. Here the CDR3 reads CASSSWSTDTQYF. DNA of the CDR3: TGTGCCAGCAGCTCATGGAGTACAGATACGCAGTATTTT.

The chain uses TRBV19 and TRBJ2-7, with D hard to call. Looked up from germline, CDR1 is LNHDA and CDR2 is SQIVND (reference sequence). V lost 0 bases, J lost 6 bases, and 9 bases lay in between. The CDR3 is 13 residues long. CDR3 in amino acids: CASSIERGSEQYF. CDR3 in DNA: TGTGCCAGTAGTATAGAAAGAGGTTCCGAGCAGTACTTC. Variable domain in full (rest from reference TRBV19 and TRBJ2-7): DGGITQSPKYLFRKEGQNVTLSCEQNLNHDAMYWYRQDPGQGLRLIYYSQIVNDFQKGDIAEGYSVSREKKESFPLTVTSAQKNPTAFYLCASSIERGSEQYFGPGTRLTVT.

The genes are TRBV11-3 and TRBJ2-1; TRBD1 agrees at 9 bases. Per the germline V gene, CDR1 is SGHNT and CDR2 is YENEEA. V lost 2 bases to trimming and J lost 7 bases; unmatched junction nucleotides: 18. This CDR3 has 19 amino acids. The CDR3: CASSLNPLSPGTGHNEQFF. In nucleotides, the CDR3 is TGTGCCAGCAGCTTAAACCCCTTATCCCCAGGGACAGGGCATAATGAGCAGTTCTTC. Full variable domain (outside the CDR3, taken from reference TRBV11-3 and TRBJ2-1): EAGVVQSPRYKIIEKKQPVAFWCNPISGHNTLYWYLQNLGQGPELLIRYENEEAVDDSQLPKDRFSAERLKGVDSTLKIQPAELGDSAVYLCASSLNPLSPGTGHNEQFFGPGTRLTVL.

This clonotype is medium-sized in the sample. The junction and the germline gene differ at one end; a read error may be behind it. The chain uses TRBV6-2 or TRBV6-3 and TRBJ2-3; tentative D call: TRBD2 (6 bases). The CDR3 loop spans 13 amino acids. Germline lookup yields CDR1 MNHEY and CDR2 SVGEGT. The CDR3 reads CASSYRGGTSIIF. In DNA, the CDR3 is TGTGCCAGCAGTTACCGTGGGGGGACCTCGATTATTTTT.

The gene calls are TRBV6-1 and TRBJ1-1; D is unclear. CDR1 MNHNS and CDR2 SASEGT come from the germline V gene. CDR3 size: 14 residues. Trimming pared 1 base from V and 5 bases from J, leaving 11 bases between. CDR3 sequence (DNA): TGTGCCAGCAGTGAAGATGGGGAGGGAACTGAAGCTTTCTTT. As protein: CASSEDGEGTEAFF.

This clonotype has more than one count but fewer than ten. V and J are TRBV7-2 and TRBJ1-2, with D possibly matching TRBD1 (6 bases). The CDR3 is made up of 15 amino acids. V gave up 1 base and J gave up 4 bases, with 13 bases separating them. The germline V gene has CDR1 SGHTA and CDR2 FQGNSA. The CDR3 region is CASSLEQGEGYGYTF. In DNA form, the CDR3 reads TGTGCCAGCAGCTTAGAACAGGGAGAGGGCTATGGCTACACCTTC.

The V and J genes are TRBV19 and TRBJ1-5, with a tentative D call TRBD1 (6 bases). The CDR3 is 15 residues long. CDR1 and CDR2 (germline): LNHDA, SQIVND (reference sequence). V lost 3 bases and J lost 6, with 15 bases in between. This CDR3 reads CASSIRPRGPQPQHF. CDR3 coding DNA: TGTGCCAGTAGTATCCGCCCCAGGGGCCCTCAGCCCCAGCATTTT.

This clonotype was observed a few times. The rearrangement uses TRBV7-2 and TRBJ2-3; D gene unclear. V was clipped by 3 bases and J by 0 bases, with 7 bases between them. Looked up from germline, CDR1 is SGHTA and CDR2 is FQGNSA. This CDR3 contains 14 residues. The CDR3 loop is CASSFTISTDTQYF. The CDR3 nucleotides read TGTGCCAGCAGCTTCACTATTAGCACAGATACGCAGTATTTT.

This chain links TRBV5-8 with TRBJ2-5, with TRBD1 as a possible D gene (5 bases). Germline V gene lookup returns CDR1 SGHTS and CDR2 YDEGEE. Trimming shortened V by 6 bases and J by 4 bases, and 19 bases separated the two germline ends. The CDR3 has 15 residues. Here the CDR3 DNA reads TGTGCCAGCAACCTTTGGGGCCTTTCTCCAGAGACCCAGTACTTC. This translates into CASNLWGLSPETQYF.

This sequence joins TRBV6-1 and TRBJ2-7, with D hard to call. V was shortened by 6 bases and J by 2 bases, with 5 bases between the two germline ends. This CDR3 is 11 amino acids long. The germline V gene has CDR1 MNHNS and CDR2 SASEGT. The CDR3 region has the DNA TGTGCCAGCAGCGGACCCTACGAGCAGTACTTC. Translation gives CASSGPYEQYF.

The chain is built from TRBV20-1 and TRBJ1-2; maybe TRBD1 (6 bases). The CDR3 extends over 12 amino acids. Germline CDR1 DFQATT, CDR2 SNEGSKA (reference sequence). The V and J ends lost 3 bases and 4 bases respectively, with 9 bases between them. For the CDR3, the DNA is TGCAGTGCTAGGGACAGAGTCTATGGCTACACCTTC. Amino acids: CSARDRVYGYTF.

This clonotype is judged medium-sized (0.01 to 0.1%). The chain has TRBV20-1 and TRBJ2-5, with 11 nucleotides matching TRBD2. CDR3 length: 14 residues. Per germline, CDR1 DFQATT and CDR2 SNEGSKA (reference sequence). Unmatched junction bases numbered 7, after V lost 0 bases and J lost 10 bases. CDR3 sequence (DNA): TGCAGTGCTAGAGAAACTAGCGGGGGTCATGGCCAGTACTTC. It translates to CSARETSGGHGQYF.

The V gene is TRBV7-8, the J gene TRBJ1-6, with a weak D call TRBD1 (6 bases). Germline CDR1 SGHVS, CDR2 FQNEAQ. This CDR3 has 13 residues. V lost 4 bases and J 13 bases, leaving 14 bases between the germline ends. Here the CDR3 reads CASSYWGGAPLHF. Here the CDR3 DNA reads TGTGCCAGCAGCTACTGGGGGGGGGCGCCCCTCCACTTT.

This chain joins TRBV7-8 and TRBJ2-5; D not certain. The ends were cut back, 1 base at V and 13 bases at J, with 19 bases in the middle. The CDR3 contains 14 residues. The V gene's germline CDR1 is SGHVS and CDR2 FQNEAQ. This CDR3 reads CASSLGGGTRRWYF. CDR3 coding DNA: TGTGCCAGCAGCTTAGGCGGTGGCACCCGGCGATGGTACTTC.